Shown below are 25 T cell receptor beta chains from a single sample sequenced in a study of blood T cell repertoires in COVID-19. Only in-frame clones appear in the TCRdb table, and some are missing; sequencing was by immunoSEQ multiplex PCR. The top ten clones hold approximately 12% of a sample with 81,000 or so clones, approximately 80% of them seen once. The sample consisted of peripheral blood. The receptors derive from a woman aged 70 to 79 with active or convalescent COVID-19.

This sequence joins TRBV9 and TRBJ1-2, with no clear D. Germline values: CDR1 SGDLS, CDR2 YYNGEE. Trimming stripped 2 bases from V and 2 bases from J, with 10 bases between. CDR3 length: 14 amino acids. The CDR3 loop is CASSVFSGNYGYTF. The CDR3 DNA is TGTGCCAGCAGCGTTTTCAGCGGGAACTATGGCTACACCTTC.

This chain connects TRBV6-1 to TRBJ2-2; TRBD1 agrees at 12 bases. The CDR3 has 17 residues. V was clipped by 3 bases and J by 4 bases; unmatched bases: 6. CDR1 and CDR2 (germline): MNHNS, SASEGT. The CDR3 DNA reads as TGTGCCAGCAGTGATTGGGGACAGGGGGCGCGCACCGGGGAGCTGTTTTTT. As protein: CASSDWGQGARTGELFF.

The rearrangement links TRBV5-6 to TRBJ2-1; no clear D. CDR1 SGHDT and CDR2 YYEEEE come from the germline V gene. Trimming pared 0 bases from V and 6 bases from J, leaving 4 bases between. CDR3 size: 12 residues. The CDR3 here is CASSLEPNEQFF. The CDR3 DNA reads as TGTGCCAGCAGCTTGGAGCCCAATGAGCAGTTCTTC.

The gene calls are TRBV5-1 and TRBJ2-7; 16 bases are shared with TRBD2. The CDR3 runs 16 residues. Losses at the gene ends were 4 bases for V and 4 bases for J; bases not matched to a gene: 5. Germline V CDR1 and CDR2: SGHRS, YFSETQ. The CDR3 loop reads CASSRGLAGGLYEQYF. The CDR3 coding sequence is TGCGCCAGCAGCCGGGGACTAGCGGGGGGGCTTTACGAGCAGTACTTC.

The V gene is TRBV7-9, the J gene TRBJ2-7; 10 bases align to TRBD1. The germline V gene encodes CDR1 SEHNR and CDR2 FQNEAQ (reference sequence). The CDR3 sequence is 16 residues long. Trimming took 4 bases from V and 0 from J; bases not matched to a gene: 6. The CDR3 region is CASSSDRTGGSYEQYF. CDR3 bases: TGTGCCAGCAGCTCCGACCGGACAGGGGGCTCCTACGAGCAGTACTTC.

DNA for the CDR3: TGCGCCAGCAGCTTACAGGGGGGGAACACTGAAGCTTTCTTT. It specifies CASSLQGGNTEAFF. The chain carries TRBV5-1 and TRBJ1-1, with TRBD1 matching over 8 bases. With V trimmed by 2 bases and J by 1 base, 1 base remained unmatched. The CDR3 is made up of 14 amino acids. Germline V gives CDR1 SGHRS, CDR2 YFSETQ.

The chain has TRBV5-1 and TRBJ1-1, with D perhaps TRBD1 (6 bases). Trimming shortened V by 4 bases and J by 2 bases, and 12 bases separated the two germline ends. The length of the CDR3 is 14 residues. Germline CDR1 SGHRS, CDR2 YFSETQ. CDR3 in amino acids: CASSPGTRNTEAFF. DNA of the CDR3: TGCGCCAGCAGCCCCGGGACAAGAAACACTGAAGCTTTCTTT.

The chain joins TRBV5-1 to TRBJ1-1, with D hard to call. The CDR3 is 14 residues long. Germline CDR1 is SGHRS and CDR2 is YFSETQ. The V gene lost 1 base and the J gene lost 6 bases, with 13 bases spanning the gap. The CDR3, as DNA: TGCGCCAGCAGCTTGCATATGGGAGAAGCTGAAGCTTTCTTT. Its translation: CASSLHMGEAEAFF.

The V and J genes are TRBV5-6 and TRBJ2-3; tentatively, D is TRBD1 (6 bases). CDR3 length: 15 amino acids. V lost 1 base to trimming and J lost 3 bases, with 12 bases between them. CDR1 and CDR2 (germline): SGHDT, YYEEEE. The CDR3 sequence is CASSLTGQGTDTQYF. The DNA of the CDR3 is TGTGCCAGCAGCTTGACGGGGCAGGGGACAGATACGCAGTATTTT.

The CDR3 coding sequence is TGTGCCAGCAGTTTAGTTACAGGGGCGGATCAGCCCCAGCATTTT. Translating it yields CASSLVTGADQPQHF. The V and J genes are TRBV28 and TRBJ1-5; 7 positions match TRBD1. J was trimmed by 5 bases and V by 2 bases; bases with no gene match: 6. Germline CDR1 is MDHEN and CDR2 is SYDVKM. The CDR3 sequence is 15 residues long.

The rearrangement links TRBV5-4 to TRBJ2-3; 9 bases are shared with TRBD2. From germline, CDR1 is SGHNT and CDR2 YYREEE (reference sequence). Unmatched junction bases numbered 14, after V lost 3 bases and J lost 6 bases. The CDR3 is 17 amino acids. The CDR3: CASSSAPRAGGHDTQYF. The CDR3 coding sequence is TGTGCCAGCAGCTCCGCTCCTAGAGCGGGGGGCCACGATACGCAGTATTTT. The full variable domain, its missing parts supplied by reference TRBV5-4 and TRBJ2-3, is ETGVTQSPTHLIKTRGQQVTLRCSSQSGHNTVSWYQQALGQGPQFIFQYYREEENGRGNFPPRFSGLQFPNYSSELNVNALELDDSALYLCASSSAPRAGGHDTQYFGPGTRLTVL.

The chain joins TRBV7-9 to TRBJ2-7, with D hard to call. Germline loops: CDR1 SEHNR, CDR2 FQNEAQ (reference sequence). This CDR3 is built from 14 residues. The V and J ends lost 1 base and 2 bases respectively, with 9 bases between them. The CDR3 region is CASSLDGGAYEQYF. The CDR3 DNA is TGTGCCAGCAGCTTAGACGGTGGTGCCTACGAGCAGTACTTC.

V gene TRBV2 combines with J gene TRBJ1-6; the D gene is possibly TRBD1 (6 bases). V lost 6 bases to trimming and J lost 10 bases, with 16 bases between them. The CDR3 loop spans 14 amino acids. Germline values: CDR1 SNHLY, CDR2 FYNNEI. This CDR3 reads CASSGEQGRSPLHF. CDR3 DNA: TGTGCCAGCAGCGGTGAACAGGGTAGATCACCCCTCCACTTT.

This chain uses TRBV20-1 with TRBJ1-1; D is undetermined. With 7 bases removed from V and 6 bases from J, the gap between germline ends came to 9 bases. CDR3 length: 10 residues. Germline V CDR1 and CDR2: DFQATT, SNEGSKA (reference sequence). The CDR3 sequence is CSVPVSEAFF. The CDR3 bases are TGCAGTGTCCCAGTCTCTGAAGCTTTCTTT.

In the case of this clone: The sample holds other DNA sequences that translate to the same CDR3. The genes are TRBV5-1 and TRBJ2-2; 7 bases are shared with TRBD2. The CDR3 is 15 residues long. Looked up from germline, CDR1 is SGHRS and CDR2 is YFSETQ. The ends lost 0 bases at V and 2 bases at J; junction bases unmatched: 1. The CDR3 DNA reads as TGCGCCAGCAGCTTGGGCGGGGGAAACACCGGGGAGCTGTTTTTT. This encodes CASSLGGGNTGELFF.

A word on this clone: Other nucleotide sequences from this sample produce the same CDR3. The gene calls are TRBV5-1 and TRBJ1-5; D is unclear. There are 15 residues in the CDR3. Germline values: CDR1 SGHRS, CDR2 YFSETQ. Deletions cut 4 bases from V and 0 bases from J, with 11 bases between. The CDR3 DNA is TGCGCCAGCAGCCTCACCGGGGATAGCAATCAGCCCCAGCATTTT. Its translation is CASSLTGDSNQPQHF.

This clone was observed once. The V and J genes are TRBV5-4 and TRBJ2-3, with D perhaps TRBD2 (6 bases). CDR1 is SGHNT, CDR2 YYREEE, per germline (reference sequence). V lost 0 bases and J lost 10, with 15 bases in between. This CDR3 is 14 amino acids long. The chain's CDR3 is CASSLGDLRGAQYF. The DNA of the CDR3 is TGTGCCAGCAGCTTGGGAGACTTGCGGGGAGCGCAGTATTTT.

V gene TRBV18 combines with J gene TRBJ2-7, with TRBD1 identical over 7 bases. The germline V gene encodes CDR1 KGHSH and CDR2 LQKENI. The CDR3 length is 13 residues. The V segment lost 6 bases and the J segment 2 bases; nucleotides outside the gene matches: 4. The CDR3 loop is CASSFGQAYEQYF. As DNA, the CDR3 is TGTGCCAGCTCCTTTGGACAGGCCTACGAGCAGTACTTC.

The V call is TRBV19, the J call TRBJ1-1, with D tentatively TRBD1 (6 bases). This CDR3 is built from 13 residues. V lost 2 bases to trimming and J lost 5 bases, with 9 bases between them. Germline CDR1 reads LNHDA; CDR2 reads SQIVND (reference sequence). Written as DNA, the CDR3 is TGTGCCAGTAGTATACAGGGGCTGACTGAAGCTTTCTTT. Translation gives CASSIQGLTEAFF.

V and J are TRBV29-1 and TRBJ2-3; unclear D gene. Germline V CDR1 and CDR2: SQVTM, ANQGSEA. The ends were cut back, 5 bases at V and 11 bases at J, with 17 bases in the middle. This CDR3 spans 12 amino acids. In DNA, the CDR3 is TGCAGCGTTCTGGTGCGTTACGGAGAGCAGTATTTT. It translates to CSVLVRYGEQYF.

This chain joins TRBV14 and TRBJ1-4, with D perhaps TRBD1 (6 bases). This CDR3 has 16 amino acids. Between the trimmed V and J ends, which lost 1 base and 3 bases, there was a span of 12 bases. The germline V gene has CDR1 SGHDN and CDR2 FVKESK. The CDR3 DNA is TGTGCCAGCAGCCAAGGAACAGGGTTGTCTAATGAAAAACTGTTTTTT. As protein: CASSQGTGLSNEKLFF.

The J gene is TRBJ1-4, the V gene TRBV5-1, with 8 bases aligning to TRBD1. The V gene end was trimmed by 0 bases and the J gene end by 7 bases; junction bases not matched to a gene: 5. Per the germline V gene, CDR1 is SGHRS and CDR2 is YFSETQ. The CDR3 length is 15 residues. CDR3 region: CASSLAFDRGEKLFF. CDR3 bases: TGCGCCAGCAGCTTGGCCTTCGACAGGGGTGAAAAACTGTTTTTT.

The V gene is TRBV6-2 or TRBV6-3, the J gene TRBJ1-2; D possibly corresponds to TRBD1 (5 bases). V shed 2 bases and J shed 8 bases, with 12 bases lying between them. CDR3 length: 13 amino acids. Germline CDR1 and CDR2: MNHEY and SVGEGT. The CDR3 protein is CASSYDSLTGYTF. The CDR3 DNA sequence: TGTGCCAGCAGTTACGACAGTCTAACCGGCTACACCTTC.

Written as DNA, the CDR3 is TGTGCCAGCCAGCGGGGGCTCGGGGGCAATCAGCCCCAGCATTTT. Encoded protein: CASQRGLGGNQPQHF. The rearrangement joins TRBV19 to TRBJ1-5; tentative D call: TRBD1 (6 bases). The CDR3 is made up of 15 amino acids. The V end lost 9 bases, the J end lost 2 bases, and 17 bases lay between the germline ends. Germline values: CDR1 LNHDA, CDR2 SQIVND (reference sequence).

The J gene is TRBJ2-3, the V gene TRBV7-2, with 7 positions matching TRBD2. The CDR3 length is 11 residues. CDR1 is SGHTA, CDR2 FQGNSA, per germline. The junction had 2 bases not matched to a gene; V was cut back by 4 bases and J by 10 bases. CDR3 amino acids: CASSSTSSQYF. CDR3 nucleotides: TGTGCCAGCAGCTCGACTAGCTCGCAGTATTTT.